These 26 T cell receptor beta chains were sequenced from one sample in a study of PD-L1 blockade in urothelial cancer. Sequencing used immunoSEQ multiplex PCR; TCRdb keeps in-frame clones, though not all of them. The table shows 50,000 to 65,000 clones, with 84% occurring only once. This specimen was PBMCs, taken around atezolizumab (anti-PD-L1) treatment. Every receptor here comes from a man aged 35 to 55 with urothelial cancer.

The rearrangement links TRBV9 to TRBJ2-7, with D possibly matching TRBD1 (6 bases). Germline V gene sequence: CDR1 SGDLS, CDR2 YYNGEE. This CDR3 contains 13 residues. V lost 0 bases to trimming and J lost 6 bases, with 10 bases between them. The CDR3 nucleotides read TGTGCCAGCAGCGTAGGGACCAGGGGCGAGCAGTACTTC. This sequence encodes CASSVGTRGEQYF.

This chain joins TRBV6-1 and TRBJ2-5, with D perhaps matching TRBD1 (6 bases). The CDR3 runs to 14 residues. The germline V gene has CDR1 MNHNS and CDR2 SASEGT. The ends were cut back, 2 bases at V and 3 bases at J, with 10 bases in the middle. CDR3 region: CASSELQGKETQYF. The CDR3 nucleotides read TGTGCCAGCAGTGAATTACAGGGAAAAGAGACCCAGTACTTC.

This rearrangement joins TRBV4-1 to TRBJ1-1, with 8 nucleotides matching TRBD1. CDR1 and CDR2 from the germline V gene are MGHRA and YSYEKL. J was trimmed by 8 bases and V by 6 bases; bases with no gene match: 5. The CDR3 is made up of 12 amino acids. The CDR3 region has the DNA TGCGCCAGCAGAACAACAGGGGGAGAAGCTTTCTTT. This translates into CASRTTGGEAFF.

V and J are TRBV5-1 and TRBJ1-1, with 7 bases that match TRBD1. V was pared by 4 bases and J by 1 base, with 4 bases of the junction left unmatched. This CDR3 is built from 14 residues. CDR1 SGHRS and CDR2 YFSETQ come from the germline V gene. This chain's CDR3 is CASSVGTANTEAFF. The CDR3 nucleotides read TGCGCCAGCAGCGTCGGGACAGCGAACACTGAAGCTTTCTTT.

The chain recombines TRBV7-3 with TRBJ2-7, with a possible D match to TRBD1 (5 bases). Germline V CDR1 and CDR2: SGHTA, FQGTGA. The CDR3 is 14 residues long. V lost 4 bases and J lost 7, with 17 bases in between. CDR3 in amino acids: CASSSDILIGEQYF. The CDR3 DNA reads TGTGCCAGCAGCTCGGACATCTTAATTGGGGAGCAGTACTTC.

The genes are TRBV18 and TRBJ1-1; 8 positions agree with TRBD1. V lost 2 bases, J lost 3 bases, and 8 bases stayed unmatched. This CDR3 comprises 16 residues. The germline gives CDR1 KGHSH, CDR2 LQKENI. The CDR3, as DNA: TGTGCCAGCTCACCAGGATCCCAGGGGGCTTACACTGAAGCTTTCTTT. Translation: CASSPGSQGAYTEAFF.

This sequence joins TRBV4-1 and TRBJ2-5, with a weak D call TRBD2 (5 bases). The germline CDR1 and CDR2 sequences are MGHRA and YSYEKL. This CDR3 is built from 16 residues. With 0 bases removed from V and 6 bases from J, the gap between germline ends came to 17 bases. The CDR3 DNA reads as TGCGCCAGCAGCCAAGAGTCGGTGGGAGACGGAAAGACCCAGTACTTC. As protein: CASSQESVGDGKTQYF.

V usage is TRBV5-4 and J usage is TRBJ1-4; 9 bases map to TRBD1. The CDR3 has 14 amino acids. The germline gives CDR1 SGHNT, CDR2 YYREEE (reference sequence). V dropped 4 bases and J dropped 7; count of bases not matched to a gene: 5. CDR3 DNA: TGTGCCAGCAGCGCGGGACAGGGACGTGAAAAACTGTTTTTT. Protein: CASSAGQGREKLFF.

The chain links TRBV13 to TRBJ1-1; no clear D gene. From germline, CDR1 is PRHDT and CDR2 FYEKMQ (reference sequence). The ends were cut back, 6 bases at V and 6 bases at J, with 14 bases in the middle. This CDR3 contains 13 residues. The CDR3 sequence: CASSLTRSAEAFF. The CDR3 DNA reads as TGTGCCAGCAGTTTAACTCGGTCCGCTGAAGCTTTCTTT.

The chain combines TRBV5-1 with TRBJ2-7, with 10 bases aligning to TRBD2. This CDR3 contains 17 residues. In germline, CDR1 is SGHRS, CDR2 YFSETQ. V gave up 0 bases and J gave up 3 bases; unmatched junction bases: 9. The CDR3 nucleotides read TGCGCCAGCAGCTTGGAGCTAGCGGGAGCCGGGATCTACGAGCAGTACTTC. This encodes CASSLELAGAGIYEQYF.

J is TRBJ1-2 and V is TRBV5-7; D not resolved. TRBV5-7 is classed as an ORF, of uncertain function. The CDR3 extends over 14 amino acids. The germline V and J ends were trimmed by 3 bases and 3 bases, with 12 bases remaining between them. The CDR3 bases are TGTGCCAGCAGCTCTATTCCTCGGGACTATGGCTACACCTTC. It yields the protein CASSSIPRDYGYTF.

A few counts support this clone. The chain couples TRBV7-9 to TRBJ2-1, with TRBD2 matching over 13 bases. After removal of 5 bases from V and 9 bases from J, the junction contained 13 bases not matched to a gene. The CDR3 runs to 17 residues. CDR1 SEHNR and CDR2 FQNEAQ come from the germline V gene (reference sequence). The CDR3, as DNA: TGTGCCAGCAGCCCGCAACGACTAGCGGGAGGTAGAGGTGAGCAGTTCTTC. As protein: CASSPQRLAGGRGEQFF.

Here the CDR3 DNA reads TGTGCCAGCAGCGGCCTCACGACGGGAGAGACCCAGTACTTC. Its protein product is CASSGLTTGETQYF. The chain joins TRBV7-8 to TRBJ2-5; D gene ambiguous. CDR3 size: 14 residues. Germline V gives CDR1 SGHVS, CDR2 FQNEAQ. Trimming stripped 5 bases from V and 4 bases from J, with 14 bases between.

The gene calls are TRBV7-6 and TRBJ2-2; TRBD2 matches at 7 bases. The CDR3 extends over 19 amino acids. With V trimmed by 5 bases and J by 0 bases, 15 bases remained unmatched. Germline CDR1 SGHVS, CDR2 FNYEAQ. The CDR3 here is CASSLGRATSRSNTGELFF. The DNA of the CDR3 is TGTGCCAGCAGCCTAGGGAGGGCGACTAGCAGATCGAACACCGGGGAGCTGTTTTTT. The full variable domain, in which reference TRBV7-6 and TRBJ2-2 provide the parts outside the CDR3, is GAGVSQSPRYKVTKRGQDVALRCDPISGHVSLYWYRQALGQGPEFLTYFNYEAQQDKSGLPNDRFSAERPEGSISTLTIQRTEQRDSAMYRCASSLGRATSRSNTGELFFGEGSRLTVL.

V is TRBV2 and J is TRBJ1-3; possible D gene TRBD1, 5 bases. The V end lost 6 bases, the J end lost 4 bases, and 10 bases lay between the germline ends. This CDR3 comprises 13 residues. Germline V gene sequence: CDR1 SNHLY, CDR2 FYNNEI. The CDR3 nucleotides read TGTGCCAGCAGAGGGGTCTTCGGAAACACCATATATTTT. Translation gives CASRGVFGNTIYF.

The chain links TRBV30 to TRBJ2-7; TRBD2 matches at 7 bases. V was clipped by 0 bases and J by 0 bases; unmatched bases: 2. The length of the CDR3 is 14 residues. Germline V lookup: CDR1 GTSNPN, CDR2 SVGIG (reference sequence). This CDR3 reads CAWSVSGRSYEQYF. CDR3 DNA: TGTGCCTGGAGTGTTAGCGGGCGCTCCTACGAGCAGTACTTC.

CDR3 in DNA: TGTGCCAGCAGAACTATAGCGGGAGCGGCCCGGCAGTTCTTC. Its protein product is CASRTIAGAARQFF. The chain couples TRBV6-5 to TRBJ2-1; TRBD2 agrees at 9 bases. Losses at the gene ends were 6 bases for V and 12 bases for J; bases not matched to a gene: 12. The germline CDR1 and CDR2 sequences are MNHEY and SVGAGI. CDR3 size: 14 residues.

This chain connects TRBV5-4 to TRBJ2-7; the match to TRBD1 covers 9 bases. J lost 1 base, V lost 4 bases, and 0 bases had no gene match. The CDR3 is made up of 13 amino acids. Germline V gene sequence: CDR1 SGHNT, CDR2 YYREEE (reference sequence). The CDR3 protein is CASSGTGSYEQYF. CDR3 DNA: TGTGCCAGCAGCGGGACAGGGTCCTACGAGCAGTACTTC.

The chain employs TRBV9 and TRBJ2-3, with D maybe TRBD2 (6 bases). In germline, CDR1 is SGDLS, CDR2 YYNGEE. The CDR3 spans 14 residues. Trimming cost V 4 bases and J 8 bases, with 17 bases left between them. CDR3: CASSPRLEEGTQYF. The CDR3 DNA is TGTGCCAGCAGCCCCCGACTGGAGGAGGGTACGCAGTATTTT.

The gene calls are TRBV5-6 and TRBJ2-3; 9 nucleotides match TRBD1. Per the germline V gene, CDR1 is SGHDT and CDR2 is YYEEEE. After removal of 2 bases from V and 5 bases from J, the junction contained 6 bases not matched to a gene. The CDR3 runs 15 residues. The DNA for the CDR3 is TGTGCCAGCAGCTTATACAGGGGGCATGAAGATACGCAGTATTTT. Translated: CASSLYRGHEDTQYF.

Here the CDR3 reads CASSQVGTSGFQETQYF. The CDR3 DNA is TGCGCCAGCAGCCAAGTAGGGACTAGCGGGTTTCAAGAGACCCAGTACTTC. The genes are TRBV4-1 and TRBJ2-5, with TRBD2 matching over 12 bases. CDR3 length equals 17 residues. The germline V gene encodes CDR1 MGHRA and CDR2 YSYEKL. After removal of 1 base from V and 2 bases from J, the junction contained 5 bases not matched to a gene.

This chain connects TRBV6-1 to TRBJ1-4, with D unclear. CDR1 MNHNS and CDR2 SASEGT come from the germline V gene. This CDR3 region has 14 residues. The V gene lost 2 bases and the J gene lost 3 bases, with 7 bases spanning the gap. Written as DNA, the CDR3 is TGTGCCAGCAGTGAAACTCGGTCTAATGAAAAACTGTTTTTT. Its translation: CASSETRSNEKLFF.

In this sample, this clone turned up once. The J gene is TRBJ2-1, the V gene TRBV7-2; 7 bases align to TRBD1. Per the germline V gene, CDR1 is SGHTA and CDR2 is FQGNSA. CDR3 length: 18 residues. V trimming: 3 bases; J trimming: 1 base; junction bases outside the gene matches: 12. The CDR3 spells CASSFPFTGVGSYNEQFF. The CDR3 bases are TGTGCCAGCAGCTTCCCCTTCACAGGGGTGGGATCCTACAATGAGCAGTTCTTC.

The genes are TRBV29-1 and TRBJ1-3; 8 bases align to TRBD1. The V gene end was trimmed by 6 bases and the J gene end by 0 bases; junction bases not matched to a gene: 1. There are 13 residues in the CDR3. CDR1 and CDR2 (germline): SQVTM, ANQGSEA. In nucleotides, the CDR3 is TGCAGCGTGACAGGGGACTCTGGAAACACCATATATTTT. As protein: CSVTGDSGNTIYF.

The chain uses TRBV11-3 and TRBJ2-5; TRBD1 matches 11 bases. The CDR3 is 16 residues long. V lost 5 bases and J lost 2; bases outside the gene matches: 7. Germline CDR1 and CDR2: SGHNT and YENEEA. The CDR3 spells CASSPGQGVSQETQYF. The CDR3 nucleotides read TGTGCCAGCAGCCCGGGACAGGGGGTGTCACAAGAGACCCAGTACTTC. Full variable domain (missing parts from reference TRBV11-3 and TRBJ2-5): EAGVVQSPRYKIIEKKQPVAFWCNPISGHNTLYWYLQNLGQGPELLIRYENEEAVDDSQLPKDRFSAERLKGVDSTLKIQPAELGDSAVYLCASSPGQGVSQETQYFGPGTRLLVL.

The chain recombines TRBV30 with TRBJ1-2; the D gene is possibly TRBD1 (6 bases). The CDR3 has 13 amino acids. From germline, CDR1 is GTSNPN and CDR2 SVGIG (reference sequence). The V and J ends lost 0 bases and 8 bases respectively, with 13 bases between them. The CDR3 sequence: CAWSVEGGAGYTF. The CDR3 nucleotides are TGTGCCTGGAGTGTCGAAGGGGGGGCAGGCTACACCTTC. The full variable domain, in which reference TRBV30 and TRBJ1-2 provide the parts outside the CDR3, is SQTIHQWPATLVQPVGSPLSLECTVEGTSNPNLYWYRQAAGRGLQLLFYSVGIGQISSEVPQNLSASRPQDRQFILSSKKLLLSDSGFYLCAWSVEGGAGYTFGSGTRLTVV.